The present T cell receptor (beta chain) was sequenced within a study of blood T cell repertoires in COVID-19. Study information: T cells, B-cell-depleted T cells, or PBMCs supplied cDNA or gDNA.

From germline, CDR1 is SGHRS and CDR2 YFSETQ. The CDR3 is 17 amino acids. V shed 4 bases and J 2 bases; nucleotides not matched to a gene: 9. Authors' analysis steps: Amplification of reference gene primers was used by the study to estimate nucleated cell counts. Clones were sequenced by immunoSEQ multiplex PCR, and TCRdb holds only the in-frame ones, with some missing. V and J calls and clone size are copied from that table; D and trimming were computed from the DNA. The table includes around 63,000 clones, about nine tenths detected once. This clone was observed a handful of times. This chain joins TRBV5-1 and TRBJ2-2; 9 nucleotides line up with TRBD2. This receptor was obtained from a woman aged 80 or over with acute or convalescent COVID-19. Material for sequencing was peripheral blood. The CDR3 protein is CASSPQTSGANTGELFF. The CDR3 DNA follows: TGCGCCAGCAGCCCCCAGACTAGCGGAGCAAACACCGGGGAGCTGTTTTTT.